This is a list of T cell receptor beta chains from one sample in a study of blood T cell repertoires in COVID-19. Produced via immunoSEQ multiplex PCR; TCRdb's table is partial and in-frame only. The top ten hold over 10% of the sample, which has about 150,000 clones, over 80% seen once. Sequences were obtained from peripheral blood. These receptors came from a man between 65 and 85 years old who had recovered from COVID-19. CDR3s include the opening cysteine and the closing phenylalanine or tryptophan. D genes are given only for firm matches. Clone size appears in some rows only: once, few, many, or a class for an expanded clone.

clone size,D gene,J gene,V gene,CDR3 length,CDR3 DNA,CDR3 protein
-,TRBD2,TRBJ2-1,TRBV27,17,TGTGCCAGCAGGGGGACTAGCGGGAGGTTATCCTACAATGAGCAGTTCTTC,CASRGTSGRLSYNEQFF
-,TRBD1,TRBJ2-7,TRBV3-1/TRBV3-2,15,TGTGCCAGCAGCCTCGGGACAGGGGTATCCTACGAGCAGTACTTC,CASSLGTGVSYEQYF
-,TRBD1,TRBJ1-5,TRBV2,15,TGTGCCAGCAGTGATCAAGGGGGCGCGGGTCAGCCCCAGCATTTT,CASSDQGGAGQPQHF
-,TRBD1,TRBJ2-5,TRBV27,14,TGTGCCAGCAGTGTGGACAGGGTCCACGAGACCCAGTACTTC,CASSVDRVHETQYF
-,TRBD1,TRBJ1-1,TRBV6-7,18,TGTGCCAGCAGCCACTGGGGAGAGGGGGCGATCCCGGACACTGAAGCTTTCTTT,CASSHWGEGAIPDTEAFF
-,TRBD1,TRBJ1-2,TRBV18,17,TGTGCCAGCTCACCACCCCTGAGGAGGGGGCTAATCGATGGCTACACCTTC,CASSPPLRRGLIDGYTF
many,TRBD1,TRBJ1-6,TRBV5-1,13,TGCGCCAGCAGCGCGGGACAGGAGGGAACCCTCCACTTT,CASSAGQEGTLHF
-,-,TRBJ2-5,TRBV5-1,16,TGCGCCAGCAGCTTGAATTCTCCTAGCTTCACAGAGACCCAGTACTTC,CASSLNSPSFTETQYF
-,-,TRBJ1-3,TRBV18,16,TGTGCCAGCTCACCACTAACGGGAGCCTCTGGAAACACCATATATTTT,CASSPLTGASGNTIYF
-,TRBD2,TRBJ2-1,TRBV13,19,TGTGCCAGCAGCTTAGAGGGACTAGCGGGAGTGTCCGATTACAATGAGCAGTTCTTC,CASSLEGLAGVSDYNEQFF
-,-,TRBJ2-2,TRBV7-6,16,TGTGCCAGCAGCTTAGAGGCGGGATCGAACACCGGGGAGCTGTTTTTT,CASSLEAGSNTGELFF
-,-,TRBJ1-4,TRBV28,15,TGTGCCAGCAGCACCTACAGGAGAACTAATGAAAAACTGTTTTTT,CASSTYRRTNEKLFF
-,-,TRBJ2-2,TRBV7-2,12,TGTGCCAGCAGATTAATGGCCGGGGAGTTGTTTTTT,CASRLMAGELFF
few,-,TRBJ2-1,TRBV3-1/TRBV3-2,12,TGTGCCAGCAGCCAAGATCTCAATGAGCAGTTCTTC,CASSQDLNEQFF
-,-,TRBJ1-4,TRBV15,16,TGTGCCACCAGCAGAGATCCTCTTGGTGCGCGCGAAAAACTGTTTTTT,CATSRDPLGAREKLFF
-,-,TRBJ1-1,TRBV9,15,TGTGCCAGCAGCACCTCGGGAGCGGGTGTTACTGAAGCTTTCTTT,CASSTSGAGVTEAFF
-,TRBD2,TRBJ2-4,TRBV29-1,15,TGCAGCGTTGAGTTTCTAGCGGGCGTCAAAAACATTCAGTACTTC,CSVEFLAGVKNIQYF
-,TRBD2,TRBJ2-2,TRBV6-5,14,TGTGCCAGCAGTAGAGCGGGAGGGACCGGGGAGCTGTTTTTT,CASSRAGGTGELFF